Shown below are 21 T cell receptor beta chains from a single sample sequenced in a study of T-cell memory formation after mild COVID-19. In TCRdb, the 5' RACE reads were re-called with MiXCR into one record per CDR3 protein. The sample consists of 95,000 to 120,000 distinct CDR3 sequences, about 20% of them appearing once. Sequencing was performed on PBMCs or a T cell subset sorted from them (not recorded which). The receptors originated from a man younger than 35 who had mild COVID-19 (a few samples of this study predate the infection). Cell type and time point are not known.

This clonotype occurred many times. CDR3 sequence: CASSLQTATNEKLFF. The DNA for the CDR3 is TGTGCCAGCAGCTTACAGACTGCAACTAATGAAAAACTGTTTTTT. This chain links TRBV7-8 with TRBJ1-4; D remains unclear. CDR3 length: 15 residues. Trimming pared 2 bases from V and 0 bases from J, leaving 7 bases between. Germline CDR1 is SGHVS and CDR2 is FQNEAQ.

This clonotype turned up a few times. The chain carries TRBV7-6 and TRBJ2-3; no clear D gene. The CDR3 consists of 16 residues. The V and J ends lost 4 bases and 1 base respectively, with 15 bases between them. Per germline, CDR1 SGHVS and CDR2 FNYEAQ. CDR3 in amino acids: CASSSRLADRTDTQYF. In DNA form, the CDR3 reads TGTGCCAGCAGCTCCCGATTGGCAGACCGCACAGATACGCAGTATTTT.

In its sample, this clonotype was seen a few times. V gene TRBV4-3 combines with J gene TRBJ2-5, with a tentative D call TRBD1 (5 bases). V lost 1 base, J lost 1 base, and 16 bases lay in between. Germline CDR1 LGHNA, CDR2 YSLEER. The CDR3 is made up of 17 amino acids. CDR3 protein: CASSQARTRQSQETQYF. Written as DNA, the CDR3 is TGCGCCAGCAGCCAAGCACGCACCAGACAGTCCCAAGAGACCCAGTACTTC.

This clonotype occurred a few times. The chain combines TRBV4-2 with TRBJ2-5; TRBD2 is a possible D gene (5 bases). The V end lost 5 bases, the J end lost 3 bases, and 19 bases lay between the germline ends. CDR1 is LGHNA, CDR2 YNFKEQ, per germline. The CDR3 contains 16 residues. In nucleotides, the CDR3 is TGTGCCAGCAGCTCAAGATGGGCTAGCCCTAAAGAGACCCAGTACTTC. Its protein product is CASSSRWASPKETQYF.

The rearrangement joins TRBV27 to TRBJ2-3; 11 nucleotides align to TRBD2. There are 16 residues in the CDR3. The germline V gene has CDR1 MNHEY and CDR2 SMNVEV (reference sequence). V shed 4 bases and J 3 bases; nucleotides not matched to a gene: 6. The CDR3 DNA reads as TGTGCCAGCAGTTCCCGACTAGCGGGGTTAACAGATACGCAGTATTTT. Translated, it gives CASSSRLAGLTDTQYF.

The chain joins TRBV4-2 to TRBJ2-7; D ambiguous. In germline, CDR1 is LGHNA, CDR2 YNFKEQ. V lost 1 base and J 6 bases, leaving 7 bases between the germline ends. The CDR3 length is 12 residues. CDR3 protein: CASSQGTPEQYF. For the CDR3, the DNA is TGTGCCAGCAGCCAAGGTACGCCCGAGCAGTACTTC.

This clonotype was seen a few times. This rearrangement joins TRBV6-1 to TRBJ2-5, with 9 bases aligning to TRBD1. Trimming took 4 bases from V and 5 from J; bases not matched to a gene: 8. The germline V gene has CDR1 MNHNS and CDR2 SASEGT. The CDR3 is 15 amino acids. CDR3 in DNA: TGTGCCAGCAGTGTAAGACAGGGGGAGGCCGAGACCCAGTACTTC. This encodes CASSVRQGEAETQYF.

The chain employs TRBV4-2 and TRBJ1-6; D is undetermined. Germline values: CDR1 LGHNA, CDR2 YNFKEQ. The CDR3 covers 14 residues. The ends were cut back, 4 bases at V and 8 bases at J, with 12 bases in the middle. CDR3 loop: CASSRGSGDSPLHF. DNA of the CDR3: TGTGCCAGCAGCCGCGGTTCTGGGGATTCACCCCTCCACTTT.

This clonotype was seen repeatedly, ten times or more. V and J are TRBV4-1 and TRBJ2-7; the D gene could be TRBD1 or TRBD2 (5 bases each). Trimming took 5 bases from V and 0 from J, leaving 17 bases between them. The CDR3 has 16 amino acids. Germline V gene sequence: CDR1 MGHRA, CDR2 YSYEKL. The CDR3 nucleotides read TGCGCCAGCAGCGCCCTTTGGGGACGCCTCTCCTACGAGCAGTACTTC. Amino acids: CASSALWGRLSYEQYF.

Only a few counts were recorded for this clonotype. The rearrangement links TRBV10-3 to TRBJ1-2; no firm D call. The germline V gene has CDR1 ENHRY and CDR2 SYGVKD. Trimming left V 2 bases short and J 4 bases short, with 8 bases between. The CDR3 is made up of 13 amino acids. For the CDR3, the DNA is TGTGCCATCAGTGAGACAGTAGCCTATGGCTACACCTTC. Protein product: CAISETVAYGYTF.

This clonotype was found a few times. The J gene is TRBJ2-7, the V gene TRBV7-9; the D call may be TRBD1 or TRBD2 (5 bases each). The CDR3 spans 15 residues. In germline, CDR1 is SEHNR, CDR2 FQNEAQ (reference sequence). Trimming stripped 5 bases from V and 0 bases from J, with 14 bases between. The CDR3 sequence is CASSLLSGPSYEQYF. In nucleotides, the CDR3 is TGTGCCAGCAGCCTCCTATCGGGGCCCTCCTACGAGCAGTACTTC.

This clonotype was counted between two and nine times. The CDR3 reads CASSLVRLAAPYEQYF. CDR3 DNA: TGTGCCAGCAGCTTAGTTAGACTAGCGGCTCCCTACGAGCAGTACTTC. V gene TRBV7-9 combines with J gene TRBJ2-7; 9 bases agree with TRBD2. Trimming at V came to 1 base and at J to 2 bases, leaving 6 bases not matched to a gene. The germline V gene has CDR1 SEHNR and CDR2 FQNEAQ (reference sequence). The CDR3 extends over 16 amino acids.

This clonotype appeared a few times. Written as DNA, the CDR3 is TGCAGTGCTAGAGATCGAGAACTAGCGGGGAATATAGATACGCAGTATTTT. Translated: CSARDRELAGNIDTQYF. V and J are TRBV20-1 and TRBJ2-3; 10 nucleotides align to TRBD2. There are 17 residues in the CDR3. The germline V gene has CDR1 DFQATT and CDR2 SNEGSKA (reference sequence). The V gene end was trimmed by 0 bases and the J gene end by 5 bases; junction bases not matched to a gene: 11.

This clonotype was observed a few times. The V and J genes are TRBV27 and TRBJ2-1; D is perhaps TRBD2 (6 bases). The CDR3 runs to 14 residues. Germline lookup yields CDR1 MNHEY and CDR2 SMNVEV (reference sequence). V gave up 8 bases and J gave up 1 base, with 12 bases separating them. CDR3 protein: CASGFGGSYNEQFF. For the CDR3, the DNA is TGTGCCAGCGGGTTCGGGGGTTCCTACAATGAGCAGTTCTTC.

This clonotype was seen only a few times. V gene TRBV4-3 combines with J gene TRBJ2-5, with 9 nucleotides matching TRBD1. The CDR3 length is 15 residues. Germline CDR1 is LGHNA and CDR2 is YSLEER. V trimming: 1 base; J trimming: 2 bases; junction bases outside the gene matches: 2. Written as DNA, the CDR3 is TGCGCCAGCAGCCAAGGGGGACAGGGACAAGAGACCCAGTACTTC. Translation: CASSQGGQGQETQYF.

The V and J genes are TRBV23-1 and TRBJ1-5; maybe TRBD1 (6 bases). TRBV23-1 is flagged as an ORF with uncertain function. The CDR3 is made up of 15 amino acids. Trimming pared 4 bases from V and 6 bases from J, leaving 16 bases between. CDR3 region: CASSPCVQGGQPQHF. The DNA for the CDR3 is TGCGCCAGCAGTCCTTGCGTACAGGGCGGTCAGCCCCAGCATTTT.

This clonotype turned up a few times. CDR3 amino acids: CASSVAGGGLTDTQYF. As DNA, the CDR3 is TGTGCCAGCAGCGTAGCGGGCGGCGGCCTCACAGATACGCAGTATTTT. V is TRBV9 and J is TRBJ2-3, with D hard to call. The CDR3 runs to 16 residues. The germline V gene has CDR1 SGDLS and CDR2 YYNGEE. Trimming cost V 0 bases and J 2 bases, with 13 bases left between them.

The rearrangement joins TRBV19 to TRBJ2-2, with D unclear. CDR1 LNHDA and CDR2 SQIVND come from the germline V gene (reference sequence). This CDR3 comprises 13 residues. V dropped 8 bases and J dropped 5 bases, with 12 bases sitting between them. The CDR3 sequence is CASSRVGTGELFF. CDR3 nucleotide sequence: TGTGCCAGTTCTCGGGTTGGGACCGGGGAGCTGTTTTTT. The full variable domain, its missing parts supplied by reference TRBV19 and TRBJ2-2, is DGGITQSPKYLFRKEGQNVTLSCEQNLNHDAMYWYRQDPGQGLRLIYYSQIVNDFQKGDIAEGYSVSREKKESFPLTVTSAQKNPTAFYLCASSRVGTGELFFGEGSRLTVL.

V and J are TRBV7-2 and TRBJ2-2; D is perhaps TRBD2 (7 bases). Germline CDR1 reads SGHTA; CDR2 reads FQGNSA. This CDR3 has 15 residues. V lost 4 bases and J lost 3, with 12 bases in between. The CDR3 DNA reads as TGTGCCAGCAGCTGGACGGGGGGCGACACCGGGGAGCTGTTTTTT. Protein product: CASSWTGGDTGELFF.

This clonotype was found a few times. The V and J genes are TRBV7-8 and TRBJ2-5; 12 positions match TRBD1. This CDR3 contains 23 residues. Losses at the gene ends were 4 bases for V and 5 bases for J; bases not matched to a gene: 29. In germline, CDR1 is SGHVS, CDR2 FQNEAQ. This chain's CDR3 is CASSYTLDPGTGGYAAARETQYF. DNA for the CDR3: TGTGCCAGCAGCTATACGCTAGATCCCGGGACAGGGGGCTATGCCGCCGCGCGGGAGACCCAGTACTTC.

The chain recombines TRBV7-9 with TRBJ2-7; 8 bases align to TRBD1. Trimming at V came to 5 bases and at J to 6 bases, leaving 6 bases not matched to a gene. Germline V gives CDR1 SEHNR, CDR2 FQNEAQ (reference sequence). The CDR3 length is 13 residues. The CDR3 protein is CASSPDRDGEQYF. Written as DNA, the CDR3 is TGTGCCAGCAGCCCGGACAGGGATGGCGAGCAGTACTTC.